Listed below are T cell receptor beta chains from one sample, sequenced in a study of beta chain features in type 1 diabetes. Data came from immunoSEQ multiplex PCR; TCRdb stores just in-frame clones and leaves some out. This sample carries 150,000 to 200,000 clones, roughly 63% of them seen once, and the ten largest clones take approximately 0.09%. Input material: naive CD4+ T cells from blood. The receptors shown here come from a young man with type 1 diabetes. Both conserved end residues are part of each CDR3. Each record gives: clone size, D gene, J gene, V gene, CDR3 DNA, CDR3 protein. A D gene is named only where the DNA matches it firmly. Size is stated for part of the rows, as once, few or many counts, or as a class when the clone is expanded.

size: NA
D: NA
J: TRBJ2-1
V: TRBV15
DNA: TGTGCCACCAGCAGAGATAAGCGGTACAATGAGCAGTTCTTC
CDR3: CATSRDKRYNEQFF

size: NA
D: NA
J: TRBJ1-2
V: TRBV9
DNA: TGTGCCAGCAGCGTAGATCCAGGGAACTATGGCTACACCTTC
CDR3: CASSVDPGNYGYTF

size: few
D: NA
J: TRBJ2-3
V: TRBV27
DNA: TGTGCCAGCAGTTTTGCTAGCGTAACAGATACGCAGTATTTT
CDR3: CASSFASVTDTQYF

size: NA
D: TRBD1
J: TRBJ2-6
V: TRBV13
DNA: TGTGCCAGCAGCTCCTACAGGGGGCCTGGGGCCAACGTCCTGACTTTC
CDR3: CASSSYRGPGANVLTF

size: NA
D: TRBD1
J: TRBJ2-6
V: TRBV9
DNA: TGTGCCAGCAGCCCCCGGACAGGGCAGAGCTCTGGGGCCAACGTCCTGACTTTC
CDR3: CASSPRTGQSSGANVLTF

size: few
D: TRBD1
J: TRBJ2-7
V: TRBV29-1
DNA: TGCAGCGTTGGGGACAGGCACGAGCAGTACTTC
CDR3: CSVGDRHEQYF

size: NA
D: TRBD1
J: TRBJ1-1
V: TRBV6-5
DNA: TGTGCCAGCAGTTACGGACAGGGGAACACTGAAGCTTTCTTT
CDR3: CASSYGQGNTEAFF

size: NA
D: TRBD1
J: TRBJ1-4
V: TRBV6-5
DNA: TGTGCCAGCAGTTATCGACAGGGTAATGAAAAACTGTTTTTT
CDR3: CASSYRQGNEKLFF

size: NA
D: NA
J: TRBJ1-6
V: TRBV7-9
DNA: TGTGCCAGCAGCCTAGACAGCTCCTATAATTCACCCCTCCACTTT
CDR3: CASSLDSSYNSPLHF

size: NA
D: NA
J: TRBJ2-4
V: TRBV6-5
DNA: TGTGCCAGCAGTTACGACCGAATTCAGTACTTC
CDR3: CASSYDRIQYF

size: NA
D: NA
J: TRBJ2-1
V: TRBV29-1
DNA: TGCAGCGTTAAGACTGGATACAATGAGCAGTTCTTC
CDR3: CSVKTGYNEQFF

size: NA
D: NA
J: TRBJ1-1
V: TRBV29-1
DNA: TGCAGCGTTGCGGACAGCAAGTTCCGTGCTGAAGCTTTCTTT
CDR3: CSVADSKFRAEAFF

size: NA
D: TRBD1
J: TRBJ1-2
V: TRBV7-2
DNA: TGTGCCAGCAGCTTAGTAGGGGGCGAAGATAGTGGCTACACCTTC
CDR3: CASSLVGGEDSGYTF

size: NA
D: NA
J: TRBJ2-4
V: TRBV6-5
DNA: TGTGCCAGCAGTTACTCTGGGGGTTCCAAAAACATTCAGTACTTC
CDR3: CASSYSGGSKNIQYF